The 16 T cell receptor beta chains listed next were all sequenced from one sample in a study of CD8 T cells in ankylosing spondylitis (dated by TCRdb to about 2017). The receptor library was made with 5' RACE. The sequencing machine was an Illumina HiSeq 2500. TCRdb's own reprocessing of the public reads used fastp at Q25 and MiXCR and kept productive beta chains. Under each unique CDR3 protein, matching rows form one entry showing the most common genes and DNA. In all, the sample holds about 36,000 distinct CDR3 sequences, and around 15% of those were seen once. Around 33% of the sample is in the top ten clones. The sequencing sample was made of synovial fluid, either unsorted or a sorted T cell fraction (not recorded which). The receptor set was obtained from a male donor with ankylosing spondylitis.

This clonotype occurred a few times. The CDR3 sequence: CASSFGQGGEQYF. Here the CDR3 DNA reads TGTGCCAGCAGTTTTGGACAGGGCGGCGAGCAGTACTTC. V usage is TRBV28 and J usage is TRBJ2-7, with 8 bases lining up with TRBD1. The CDR3 totals 13 residues. Germline V gene lookup returns CDR1 MDHEN and CDR2 SYDVKM. V lost 3 bases to trimming and J lost 6 bases; unmatched junction nucleotides: 4.

In its sample, this clonotype was seen many times. This sequence joins TRBV6-2 or TRBV6-3 and TRBJ2-7; possible D gene TRBD1, 6 bases. V was trimmed by 2 bases and J by 4 bases, leaving 15 bases between them. From germline, CDR1 is MNHEY and CDR2 SVGEGT. CDR3 size: 15 residues. DNA for the CDR3: TGTGCCAGCAGTTACGGACAGATTTCGGGTTACGAGCAGTACTTC. This sequence encodes CASSYGQISGYEQYF.

This clonotype was detected ten times or more. The V call is TRBV10-1, the J call TRBJ2-1; D gene uncertain. Germline values: CDR1 WNHNN, CDR2 SYGVQD (reference sequence). V was clipped by 6 bases and J by 8 bases, with 8 bases between them. CDR3 length equals 11 residues. CDR3 in amino acids: CASSDGDEQFF. The CDR3 bases are TGCGCCAGCAGCGACGGCGATGAGCAGTTCTTC.

The rearrangement links TRBV3-1 to TRBJ2-1, with 9 positions matching TRBD2. CDR1 LGHDT and CDR2 YNNKEL come from the germline V gene (reference sequence). V shed 11 bases, J shed 2 bases, and the junction held 16 bases outside the gene matches. The CDR3 sequence is 17 residues long. CDR3 in amino acids: CACCQDGSGRPYNEQFF. DNA for the CDR3: TGTGCCTGCTGCCAAGATGGGAGCGGGAGGCCCTACAATGAGCAGTTCTTC.

The chain carries TRBV5-5 and TRBJ2-2, with TRBD1 matching 9 bases. Germline V CDR1 and CDR2: SGHKS, YYEKEE (reference sequence). The CDR3 is 18 residues long. V was pared by 1 base and J by 0 bases, with 7 bases of the junction left unmatched. The CDR3 protein is CASSLRWTGATNTGELFF. In nucleotides, the CDR3 is TGTGCCAGCAGCTTGAGGTGGACAGGGGCGACGAACACCGGGGAGCTGTTTTTT.

The chain has TRBV20-1 and TRBJ1-4; D uncertain. The germline V gene encodes CDR1 DFQATT and CDR2 SNEGSKA (reference sequence). The CDR3 runs 14 residues. The V end was cut by 2 bases, the J end by 0 bases, with 7 bases between. The CDR3 DNA reads as TGCAGTGCTAGAAGGGCATCAACTAATGAAAAACTGTTTTTT. Protein product: CSARRASTNEKLFF.

Ten or more counts support this clonotype. The V gene is TRBV29-1, the J gene TRBJ2-7; 7 bases line up with TRBD1. The CDR3 contains 16 residues. Per the germline V gene, CDR1 is SQVTM and CDR2 is ANQGSEA. The J segment lost 0 bases and the V segment lost 6 bases, leaving 14 bases of the junction unmatched. CDR3 sequence: CSVDGVLGQNSYEQYF. The DNA for the CDR3 is TGCAGCGTGGACGGGGTTCTGGGACAGAACTCCTACGAGCAGTACTTC.

Regarding this clonotype: This clone may be a read error of a much larger clone one base away. As DNA, the CDR3 is TGTGCCGTAGCGGGAGATTTCTGCGATCAGTACTTC. Encoded protein: CAVAGDFCDQYF. The J gene is TRBJ2-7, the V gene TRBV27, with TRBD2 identical over 9 bases. Trimming cost V 11 bases and J 10 bases; bases outside gene matches: 12. This CDR3 contains 12 residues. Germline CDR1 MNHEY, CDR2 SMNVEV (reference sequence).

Ten or more counts support this clonotype. The gene calls are TRBV7-9 and TRBJ2-7; D gene unclear. This CDR3 is 15 amino acids long. Per the germline V gene, CDR1 is SEHNR and CDR2 is FQNEAQ (reference sequence). The V gene lost 5 bases and the J gene lost 0 bases, with 14 bases spanning the gap. The CDR3 DNA is TGTGCCAGCAGCGCCAGGACGGAACCCTCCTACGAGCAGTACTTC. Translation gives CASSARTEPSYEQYF.

Only a few counts were recorded for this clonotype. The chain combines TRBV7-9 with TRBJ2-7; tentatively, D is TRBD2 (6 bases). From germline, CDR1 is SEHNR and CDR2 FQNEAQ (reference sequence). The CDR3 extends over 14 amino acids. Trimming removed 5 bases at V and 4 bases at J, with 15 bases between. The CDR3 DNA reads as TGTGCCAGCAGCCCCGCAGAGGCGGGATACGAGCAGTACTTC. It yields the protein CASSPAEAGYEQYF.

This clonotype was seen at least ten times. V and J are TRBV27 and TRBJ2-2, with TRBD1 matching 9 bases. CDR3 size: 18 residues. Looked up from germline, CDR1 is MNHEY and CDR2 is SMNVEV (reference sequence). V lost 2 bases, J lost 8 bases, and 15 bases stayed unmatched. Here the CDR3 reads CASSLGGVWTGEVGELFF. The CDR3 DNA follows: TGTGCCAGCAGTTTAGGTGGCGTGTGGACAGGGGAGGTAGGGGAGCTGTTTTTT.

This clonotype turned up a few times. In DNA form, the CDR3 reads TGCGCCAGCAGCCTAACCGGGACAGGGGATTCAACTAATGAAAAACTGTTTTTT. Its translation is CASSLTGTGDSTNEKLFF. The rearrangement joins TRBV4-3 to TRBJ1-4; 10 bases align to TRBD1. The CDR3 is made up of 18 amino acids. With 4 bases clipped from V and 0 bases from J, the junction kept 8 bases outside the gene matches. In germline, CDR1 is LGHNA, CDR2 YSLEER.

Ten or more counts support this clonotype. The chain uses TRBV28 and TRBJ2-3, with TRBD2 matching over 9 bases. Germline V gene lookup returns CDR1 MDHEN and CDR2 SYDVKM. The CDR3 has 17 amino acids. V was clipped by 5 bases and J by 0 bases; unmatched bases: 9. In DNA form, the CDR3 reads TGTGCCAGCAGTCAAACACTAGCGGGCCTAAGCACAGATACGCAGTATTTT. It translates to CASSQTLAGLSTDTQYF.

Only a few counts were recorded for this clonotype. This chain joins TRBV20-1 and TRBJ1-1; tentative D call: TRBD1 (6 bases). CDR3 length: 13 residues. Looked up from germline, CDR1 is DFQATT and CDR2 is SNEGSKA (reference sequence). Trimming left V 7 bases short and J 4 bases short, with 16 bases between. The CDR3: CSVGGQGSTEAFF. The CDR3 nucleotides read TGCAGTGTCGGGGGGCAAGGGAGCACTGAAGCTTTCTTT.

This clonotype was recorded a few times. The V gene is TRBV4-2, the J gene TRBJ2-7, with 7 bases aligning to TRBD2. This CDR3 region has 17 residues. The germline V gene has CDR1 LGHNA and CDR2 YNFKEQ. The V gene end was trimmed by 0 bases and the J gene end by 1 base; junction bases not matched to a gene: 9. CDR3 in amino acids: CASSQDRELAPSYEQYF. In nucleotides, the CDR3 is TGTGCCAGCAGCCAAGATAGGGAACTAGCGCCTTCCTACGAGCAGTACTTC.

This clonotype was picked up a small number of times. The J gene is TRBJ2-7, the V gene TRBV7-9, with TRBD1 matching 7 bases. The CDR3 loop spans 14 amino acids. CDR1 is SEHNR, CDR2 FQNEAQ, per germline (reference sequence). The V segment lost 1 base and the J segment 4 bases; nucleotides outside the gene matches: 4. The CDR3 here is CASSLGGGGYEQYF. The CDR3 region has the DNA TGTGCCAGCAGCTTAGGAGGGGGCGGATACGAGCAGTACTTC.